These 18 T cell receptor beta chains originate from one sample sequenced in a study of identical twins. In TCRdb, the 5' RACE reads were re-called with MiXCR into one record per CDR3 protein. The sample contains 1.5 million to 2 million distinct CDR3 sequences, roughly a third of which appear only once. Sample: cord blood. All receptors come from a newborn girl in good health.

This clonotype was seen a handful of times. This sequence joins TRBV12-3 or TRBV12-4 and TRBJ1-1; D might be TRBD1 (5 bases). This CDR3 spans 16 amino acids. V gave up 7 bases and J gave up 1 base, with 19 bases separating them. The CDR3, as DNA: TGTGCCAGCACCGCCGGTCCGCACCAGGGGAACACTGAAGCTTTCTTT. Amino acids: CASTAGPHQGNTEAFF.

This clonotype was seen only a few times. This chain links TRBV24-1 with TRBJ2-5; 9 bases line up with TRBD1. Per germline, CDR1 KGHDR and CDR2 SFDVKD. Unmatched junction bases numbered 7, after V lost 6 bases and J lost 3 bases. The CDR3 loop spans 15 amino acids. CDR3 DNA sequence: TGTGCCACCAGTAGTGACCGGGACAGGGAAGAGACCCAGTACTTC. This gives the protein CATSSDRDREETQYF.

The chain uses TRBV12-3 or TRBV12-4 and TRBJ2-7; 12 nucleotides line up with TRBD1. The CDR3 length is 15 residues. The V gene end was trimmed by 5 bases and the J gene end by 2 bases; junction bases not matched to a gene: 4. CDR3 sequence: CASSPRDRGPYEQYF. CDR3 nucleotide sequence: TGTGCCAGCAGTCCACGGGACAGGGGGCCCTACGAGCAGTACTTC.

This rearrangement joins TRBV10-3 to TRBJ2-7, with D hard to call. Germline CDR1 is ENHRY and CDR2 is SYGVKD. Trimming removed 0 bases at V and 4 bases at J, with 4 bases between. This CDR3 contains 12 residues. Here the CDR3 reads CAISESQYEQYF. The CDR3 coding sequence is TGTGCCATCAGTGAGTCCCAGTACGAGCAGTACTTC.

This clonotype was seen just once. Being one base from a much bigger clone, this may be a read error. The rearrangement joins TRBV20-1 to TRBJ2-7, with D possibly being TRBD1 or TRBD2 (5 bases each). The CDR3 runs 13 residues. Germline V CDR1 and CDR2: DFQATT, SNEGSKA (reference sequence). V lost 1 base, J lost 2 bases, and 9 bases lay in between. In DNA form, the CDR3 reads TGCAGTGCTAGAGCGGGGCCCACCTACGAGCAGTACTTC. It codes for CSARAGPTYEQYF.

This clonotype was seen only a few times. The CDR3 DNA reads TGCGCCAGCAGCTTTAGGGGAAATCACGAGCAGTACTTC. Translated: CASSFRGNHEQYF. The rearrangement uses TRBV5-1 and TRBJ2-7, with D possibly TRBD1 on 5 matching bases. V was clipped by 2 bases and J by 5 bases, with 11 bases between them. This CDR3 comprises 13 residues. Germline loops: CDR1 SGHRS, CDR2 YFSETQ.

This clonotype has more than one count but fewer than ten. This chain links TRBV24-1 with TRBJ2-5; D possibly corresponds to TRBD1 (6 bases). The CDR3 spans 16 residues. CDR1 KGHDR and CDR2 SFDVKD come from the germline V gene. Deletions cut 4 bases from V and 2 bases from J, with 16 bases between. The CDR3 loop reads CATSDLPWGRQETQYF. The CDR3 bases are TGTGCCACCAGTGACCTCCCCTGGGGGCGGCAAGAGACCCAGTACTTC.

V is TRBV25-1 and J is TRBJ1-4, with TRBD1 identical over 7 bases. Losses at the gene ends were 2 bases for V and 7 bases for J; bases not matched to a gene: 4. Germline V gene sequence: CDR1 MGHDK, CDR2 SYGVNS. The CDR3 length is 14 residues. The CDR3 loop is CASSEGGGTEKLFF. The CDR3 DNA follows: TGTGCCAGCAGTGAAGGAGGGGGCACTGAAAAACTGTTTTTT.

The CDR3 loop reads CASSVEVLNTEAFF. CDR3 bases: TGTGCCAGCAGTGTTGAGGTGCTGAACACTGAAGCTTTCTTT. The chain has TRBV6-1 and TRBJ1-1, with D hard to call. Germline assignment: CDR1 MNHNS and CDR2 SASEGT. This CDR3 comprises 14 residues. Between the trimmed V and J ends, which lost 4 bases and 0 bases, there was a span of 9 bases.

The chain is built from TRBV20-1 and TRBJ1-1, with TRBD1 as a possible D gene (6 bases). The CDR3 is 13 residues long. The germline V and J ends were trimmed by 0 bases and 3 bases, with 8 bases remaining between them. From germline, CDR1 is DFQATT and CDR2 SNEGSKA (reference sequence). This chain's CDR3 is CSARETGYTEAFF. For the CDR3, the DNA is TGCAGTGCTAGAGAAACAGGGTACACTGAAGCTTTCTTT.

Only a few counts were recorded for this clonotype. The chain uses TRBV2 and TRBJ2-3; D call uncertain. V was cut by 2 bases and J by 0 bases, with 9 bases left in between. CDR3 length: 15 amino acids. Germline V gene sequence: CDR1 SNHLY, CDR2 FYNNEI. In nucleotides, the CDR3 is TGTGCCAGCAGTGAATGGTCTACTAGCACAGATACGCAGTATTTT. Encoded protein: CASSEWSTSTDTQYF.

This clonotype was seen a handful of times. This CDR3 is CSVGRTGVTKNIQYF. CDR3 bases: TGCAGTGTTGGCAGGACAGGGGTAACCAAAAACATTCAGTACTTC. The chain joins TRBV20-1 to TRBJ2-4, with 9 bases fitting TRBD1. The CDR3 has 15 amino acids. Per germline, CDR1 DFQATT and CDR2 SNEGSKA (reference sequence). J gave up 2 bases and V 7 bases, and 9 bases lay outside the gene matches.

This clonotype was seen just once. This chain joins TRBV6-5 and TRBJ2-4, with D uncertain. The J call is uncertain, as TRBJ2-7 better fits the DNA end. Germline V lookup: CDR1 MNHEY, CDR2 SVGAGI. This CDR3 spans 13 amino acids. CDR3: CASSYKGWGEQYF. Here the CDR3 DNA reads TGTGCCAGCAGTTATAAAGGGTGGGGCGAGCAGTACTTC.

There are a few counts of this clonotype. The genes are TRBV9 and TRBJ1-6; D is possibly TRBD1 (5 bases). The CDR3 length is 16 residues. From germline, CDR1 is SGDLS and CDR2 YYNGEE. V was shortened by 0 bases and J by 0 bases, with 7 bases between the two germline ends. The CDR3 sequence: CASSVDRSSYNSPLHF. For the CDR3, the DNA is TGTGCCAGCAGCGTAGACAGGAGCTCCTATAATTCACCCCTCCACTTT.

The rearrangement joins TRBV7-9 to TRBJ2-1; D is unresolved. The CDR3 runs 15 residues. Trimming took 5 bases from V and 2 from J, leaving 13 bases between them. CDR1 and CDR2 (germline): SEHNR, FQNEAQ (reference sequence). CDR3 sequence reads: CASSPDRYTYNEQFF. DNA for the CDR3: TGTGCCAGCAGCCCGGATCGTTACACCTACAATGAGCAGTTCTTC.

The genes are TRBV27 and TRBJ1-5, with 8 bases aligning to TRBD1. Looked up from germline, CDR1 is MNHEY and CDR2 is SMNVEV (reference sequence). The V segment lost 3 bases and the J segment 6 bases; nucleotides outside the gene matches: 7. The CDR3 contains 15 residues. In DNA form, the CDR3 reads TGTGCCAGCAGTTTCGTCGCAGGGGGCTTTCAGCCCCAGCATTTT. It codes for CASSFVAGGFQPQHF.

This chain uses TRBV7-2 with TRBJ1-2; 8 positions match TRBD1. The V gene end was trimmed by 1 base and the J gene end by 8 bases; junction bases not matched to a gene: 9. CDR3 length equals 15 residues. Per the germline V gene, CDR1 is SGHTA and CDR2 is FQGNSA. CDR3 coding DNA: TGTGCCAGCAGCTTAGAGCTCAGGGGGCGGGAAGGCTACACCTTC. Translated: CASSLELRGREGYTF.

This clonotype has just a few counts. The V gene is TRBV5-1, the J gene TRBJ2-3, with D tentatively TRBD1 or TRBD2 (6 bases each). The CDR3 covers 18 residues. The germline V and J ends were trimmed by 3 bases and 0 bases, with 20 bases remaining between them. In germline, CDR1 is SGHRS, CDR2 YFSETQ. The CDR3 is CASSSKTSGGTSTDTQYF. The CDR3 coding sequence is TGCGCCAGCAGCTCGAAGACTAGTGGGGGCACCAGCACAGATACGCAGTATTTT.